A selection of T cell receptor beta chains follows, all from one sample in a study of T cells in Graves' hyperthyroidism and ophthalmopathy. TCRdb processed the multiplex PCR reads anew with MiXCR; each CDR3 protein has one entry. Here the sample spans 27,000 or so distinct CDR3 sequences, approximately 46% being singletons. Source material: blood. Receptors originate from a woman younger than 45 with Graves' hyperthyroidism. Both conserved end residues are part of each CDR3. A D gene is named only where the DNA matches it firmly. Clone size, where shown, is once, few, many, or a class for clones that have expanded.

cdr3_nt cdr3_aa cdr3_length j_call d_call clone_size v_call
TGTGCCAGCAGCGGGGAAGCGGGACCGGGCACAGATACGCAGTATTTT CASSGEAGPGTDTQYF 16 TRBJ2-3 TRBD2 many TRBV3-1
TGCGCCAGCGGAGGGACCACCCTCGGGCAGTTCTTC CASGGTTLGQFF 12 TRBJ2-1 . . TRBV10-1
TGCGCCAGCAGCTTGGACAGGGCCCTCTCTGAAAAACTGTTTTTT CASSLDRALSEKLFF 15 TRBJ1-4 . many TRBV5-1
TGCAGTGCTAGTAGACGGACCACTGAAGCTTTCTTT CSASRRTTEAFF 12 TRBJ1-1 . medium-sized TRBV20-1
TGTGCCAGCAGCTTAGCGAGCACCGACAATGAGCAGTTCTTC CASSLASTDNEQFF 14 TRBJ2-1 . many TRBV11-2
TGCGCCAGCAGCTTGGTCGGTAGCATCTACGAGCAGTACTTC CASSLVGSIYEQYF 14 TRBJ2-7 . many TRBV5-1
TGTGCCAGCAGTTTATTGACCGACTGGGATTCACCCCTCCACTTT CASSLLTDWDSPLHF 15 TRBJ1-6 . many TRBV28
TGTGCCAGCAGCTCCGGGGACCGCTACAATGAGCAGTTCTTC CASSSGDRYNEQFF 14 TRBJ2-1 . . TRBV7-3
TGTGCCAGCAGCTGGATTACAAGCCCTAAATACTCACCCCTCCACTTT CASSWITSPKYSPLHF 16 TRBJ1-6 . . TRBV7-3
TGTGCCAGCAGCGTTTCTTGGCAGCCTGGAAACACCATATATTTT CASSVSWQPGNTIYF 15 TRBJ1-3 . . TRBV9
TGCAGTGCTAAGCCTTCTAGCGGGAGGACGTTAGATGAGCAGTTCTTC CSAKPSSGRTLDEQFF 16 TRBJ2-1 TRBD2 many TRBV20-1
TGTGCCACCAGTGACCCAGGCAGCTACGAGCAGTACTTC CATSDPGSYEQYF 13 TRBJ2-7 . . TRBV24-1
TGTGCCAGCAGCTTTTTCAGGGTTTTAGGTGTTCGCCACACTGAAGCTTTCTTT CASSFFRVLGVRHTEAFF 18 TRBJ1-1 . many TRBV7-9
TGTGCCAGCAGTTCTGCGACAGGGGGCTTGTACGAGCAGTACTTC CASSSATGGLYEQYF 15 TRBJ2-7 TRBD1 medium-sized TRBV2
TGTGCCAGCAGCCAAGAGAGCGGGACGAACTTTTACAATGAGCAGTTCTTC CASSQESGTNFYNEQFF 17 TRBJ2-1 TRBD2 many TRBV4-2
TGTGCCAGCAGTAAGGGGAATTCACCCCTCCACTTT CASSKGNSPLHF 12 TRBJ1-6 . . TRBV2
TGTGCCGGCAGTTTTGTGGAGGGCGAAGGGGGCTATGGCTACACCTTC CAGSFVEGEGGYGYTF 16 TRBJ1-2 . . TRBV12-3/TRBV12-4
TGTGCCAGCAGCCGGGACACAGGCCAGGGGGAGCAGTACTTC CASSRDTGQGEQYF 14 TRBJ2-7 . medium-sized TRBV7-8
TGTGCCAGCAGCCCGGGGTTAGGCAATCAGCCCCAGCATTTT CASSPGLGNQPQHF 14 TRBJ1-5 . . TRBV9
TGTGCCAGTAGTACCTGGGGGAGGGTGGCTGGGGCCAACGTCCTGACTTTC CASSTWGRVAGANVLTF 17 TRBJ2-6 TRBD2 . TRBV19
TGTGCCAGCAGTGAGCGTAACCACGAGCAATACTTC CASSERNHEQYF 12 TRBJ2-7 . . TRBV28
TGTGCCAGCAGCTTGTCCAGGGGAGACTACGAGCAGTACTTC CASSLSRGDYEQYF 14 TRBJ2-7 . many TRBV5-4
TGCAGTGCATATTGGACAGGGAGGATCTATGGCTACACCTTC CSAYWTGRIYGYTF 14 TRBJ1-2 TRBD1 medium-sized TRBV20-1
TGTGCCACCAGCCCAGTCGGGAAGGATACGCAGTATTTT CATSPVGKDTQYF 13 TRBJ2-3 . . TRBV15
TGCGCCAGCACCCTGGGGCGGCAGGAGGTTTTCTCTGGGGCCAACGTCCTGACTTTC CASTLGRQEVFSGANVLTF 19 TRBJ2-6 . many TRBV5-1
TGTGCCAGTAGTATAGATCTTTGGGGGAAAACGGACACCGGGGAGCTGTTTTTT CASSIDLWGKTDTGELFF 18 TRBJ2-2 . . TRBV19
TGTGCCAGCAGTTCCGGGAGTAACTACAATGAGCAGTTCTTC CASSSGSNYNEQFF 14 TRBJ2-1 . many TRBV12-3/TRBV12-4
TGTGCCAGCAGCCGGGGACTAGCGGTCGTCGCTAGCACAGATACGCAGTATTTT CASSRGLAVVASTDTQYF 18 TRBJ2-3 TRBD2 many TRBV5-8
TGTGCCAGCACCACGAACAGGGGAGAGACCCAGTACTTC CASTTNRGETQYF 13 TRBJ2-5 TRBD1 . TRBV2
TGTGCCAGCAGCTTGGCCGTCAATTCACCCCTCCACTTT CASSLAVNSPLHF 13 TRBJ1-6 . . TRBV5-6
TGTGCCAGCTCACCCGACAGGGGGAATCAGCCCCAGCATTTT CASSPDRGNQPQHF 14 TRBJ1-5 TRBD1 few TRBV5-6
TGTGCCAGCTCACCACCAAGTAAGGGAAATGAAAAACTGTTTTTT CASSPPSKGNEKLFF 15 TRBJ1-4 . . TRBV18
TGTGCCAGCAGCGTAGGGCTGAGGGGCTACACCTTC CASSVGLRGYTF 12 TRBJ1-2 . . TRBV9